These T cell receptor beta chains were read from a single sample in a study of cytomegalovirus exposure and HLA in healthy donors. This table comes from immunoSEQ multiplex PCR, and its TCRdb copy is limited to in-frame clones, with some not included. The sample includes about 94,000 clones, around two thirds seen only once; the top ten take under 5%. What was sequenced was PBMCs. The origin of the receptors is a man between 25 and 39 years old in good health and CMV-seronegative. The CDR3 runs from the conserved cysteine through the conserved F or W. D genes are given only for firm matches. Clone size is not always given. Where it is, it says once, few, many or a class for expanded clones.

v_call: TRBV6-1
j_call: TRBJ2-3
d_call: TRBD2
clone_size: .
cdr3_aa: CATSGLAGVDTQYF

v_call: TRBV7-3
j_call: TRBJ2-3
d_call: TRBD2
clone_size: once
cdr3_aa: CASSGSGTSGSYVTDTQYF

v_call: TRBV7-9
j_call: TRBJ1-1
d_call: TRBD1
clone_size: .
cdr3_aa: CASSRQGGYTEAFF

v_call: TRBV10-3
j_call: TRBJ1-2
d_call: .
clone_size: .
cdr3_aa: CAISDSGTPSIFYGYTF

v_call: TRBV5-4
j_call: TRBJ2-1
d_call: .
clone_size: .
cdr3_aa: CASSESGEQFF

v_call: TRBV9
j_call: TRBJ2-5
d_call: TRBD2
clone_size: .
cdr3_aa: CASSVAGGAKETQYF

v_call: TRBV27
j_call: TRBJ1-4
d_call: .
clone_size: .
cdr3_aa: CASRGPGVYTATNEKLFF

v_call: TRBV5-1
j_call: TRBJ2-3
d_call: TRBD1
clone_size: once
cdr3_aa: CASSLGQGWDTQYF

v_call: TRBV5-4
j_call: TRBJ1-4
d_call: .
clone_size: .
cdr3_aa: CASSRVGTNEKLFF

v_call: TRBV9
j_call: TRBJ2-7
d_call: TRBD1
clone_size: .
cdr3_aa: CASSGEGQGIEQYF

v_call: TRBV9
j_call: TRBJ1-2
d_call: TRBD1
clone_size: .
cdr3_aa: CASSPSGDRGGYTF

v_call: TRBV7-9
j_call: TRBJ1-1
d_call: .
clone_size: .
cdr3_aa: CASSLVENTEAFF

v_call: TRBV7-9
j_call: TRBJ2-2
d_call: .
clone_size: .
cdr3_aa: CASSLVGPGELFF

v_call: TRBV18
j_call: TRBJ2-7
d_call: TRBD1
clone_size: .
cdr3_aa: CASSPGQVHSYEQYF

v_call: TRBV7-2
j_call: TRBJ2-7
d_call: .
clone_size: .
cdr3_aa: CASSAVAPAGEQYF

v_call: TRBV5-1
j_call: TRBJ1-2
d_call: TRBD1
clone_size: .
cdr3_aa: CASSSEGRQGMGGYTF

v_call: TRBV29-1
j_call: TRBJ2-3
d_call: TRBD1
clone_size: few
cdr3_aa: CSVLNPARQGAQYF

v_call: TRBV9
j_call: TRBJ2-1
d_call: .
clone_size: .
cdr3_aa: CASSKGEGEQFF

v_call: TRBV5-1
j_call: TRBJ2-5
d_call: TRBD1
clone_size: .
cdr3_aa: CASSLETGSETQYF

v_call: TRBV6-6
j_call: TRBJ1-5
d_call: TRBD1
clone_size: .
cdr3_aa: CASSNRGDNQPQHF

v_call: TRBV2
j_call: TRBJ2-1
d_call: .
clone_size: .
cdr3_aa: CASSEFSWAFF

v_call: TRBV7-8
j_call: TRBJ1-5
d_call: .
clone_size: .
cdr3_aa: CASSGGGGSQPQHF

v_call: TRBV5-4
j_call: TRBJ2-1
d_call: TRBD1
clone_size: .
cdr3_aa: CASSLLGQGGFYNEQFF

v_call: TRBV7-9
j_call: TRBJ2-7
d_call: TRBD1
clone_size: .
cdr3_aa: CASSSPLLSGTGRYEQYF

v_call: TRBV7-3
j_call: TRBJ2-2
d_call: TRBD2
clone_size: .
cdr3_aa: CASSQGLAGGTGELFF

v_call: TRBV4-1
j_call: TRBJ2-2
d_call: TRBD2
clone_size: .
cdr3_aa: CASSQEGLSAANTGELFF

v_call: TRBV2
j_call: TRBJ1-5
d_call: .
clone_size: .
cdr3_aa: CASRKGTGIQPQHF

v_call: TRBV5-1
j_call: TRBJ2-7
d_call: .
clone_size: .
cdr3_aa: CASSLASEAYEQYF

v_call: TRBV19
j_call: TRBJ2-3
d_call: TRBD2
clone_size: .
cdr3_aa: CASSTGLASISDTQYF

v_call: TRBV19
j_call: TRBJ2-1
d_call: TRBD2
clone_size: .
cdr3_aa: CASSGLAGGVTEQFF

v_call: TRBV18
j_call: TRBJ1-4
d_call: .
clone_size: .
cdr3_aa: CASSPPGQVATNEKLFF

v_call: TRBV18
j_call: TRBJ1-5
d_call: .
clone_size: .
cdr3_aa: CASSPEGHQPQHF

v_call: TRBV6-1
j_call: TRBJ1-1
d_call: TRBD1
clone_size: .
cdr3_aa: CASSGQGPTEAFF

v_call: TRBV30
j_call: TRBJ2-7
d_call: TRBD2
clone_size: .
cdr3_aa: CAWSARLAGGASKGEQYF

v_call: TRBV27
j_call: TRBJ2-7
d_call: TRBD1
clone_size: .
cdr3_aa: CASSLRQGTYEQYF

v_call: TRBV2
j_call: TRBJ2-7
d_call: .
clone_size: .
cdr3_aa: CASSGWGPSYEQYF

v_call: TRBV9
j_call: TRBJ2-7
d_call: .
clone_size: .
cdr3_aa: CASSTLVGGGNEQYF

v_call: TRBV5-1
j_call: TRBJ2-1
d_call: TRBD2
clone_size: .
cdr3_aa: CASSSRLAEVDEQFF

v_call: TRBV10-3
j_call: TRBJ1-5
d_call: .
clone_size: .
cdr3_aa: CAISGKDTLSGNQPQHF

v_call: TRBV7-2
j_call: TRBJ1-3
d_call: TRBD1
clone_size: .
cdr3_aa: CASSLRQGAISGNTIYF

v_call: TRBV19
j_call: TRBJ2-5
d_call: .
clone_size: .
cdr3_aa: CASSYPGKETQYF

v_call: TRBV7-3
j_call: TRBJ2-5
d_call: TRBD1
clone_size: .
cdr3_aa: CASSITGTGQETQYF

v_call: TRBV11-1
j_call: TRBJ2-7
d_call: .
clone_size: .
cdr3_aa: CASSLDTYEQYF

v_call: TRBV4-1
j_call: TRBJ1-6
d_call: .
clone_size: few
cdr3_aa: CASSRATVPDSPLHF

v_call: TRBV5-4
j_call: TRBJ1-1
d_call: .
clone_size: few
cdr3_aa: CASSDGGLMNTEAFF

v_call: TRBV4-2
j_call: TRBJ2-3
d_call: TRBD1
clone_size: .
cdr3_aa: CASSQAGQGADTQYF

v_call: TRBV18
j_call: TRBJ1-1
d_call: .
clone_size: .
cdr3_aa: CASSPRTVQGNTEAFF

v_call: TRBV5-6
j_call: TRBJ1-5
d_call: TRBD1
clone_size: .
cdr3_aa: CASSTATGDIYSNQPQHF

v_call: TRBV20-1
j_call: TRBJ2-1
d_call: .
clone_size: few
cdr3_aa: CSASPGLEQFF

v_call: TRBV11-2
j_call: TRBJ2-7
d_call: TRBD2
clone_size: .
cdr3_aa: CASSSSSGSDYEQYF

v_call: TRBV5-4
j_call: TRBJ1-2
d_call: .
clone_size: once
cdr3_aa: CASSLGSGIYGYTF

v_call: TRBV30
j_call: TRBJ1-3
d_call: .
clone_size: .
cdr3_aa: CAWSRSHSGNTIYF

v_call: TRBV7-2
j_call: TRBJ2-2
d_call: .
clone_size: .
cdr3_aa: CASSPPARARATGELFF

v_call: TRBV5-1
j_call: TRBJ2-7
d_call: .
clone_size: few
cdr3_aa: CASSLWDNYEQYF